The 32 T cell receptor beta chains presented below share a single source sample, sequenced in a study of blood T cell repertoires in COVID-19. Clones were read by immunoSEQ multiplex PCR, and TCRdb kept only the in-frame ones, dropping some. Counted here are 300,000 or so clones, approximately 87% occurring once; the ten biggest clones make up less than 9.5%. Sequences were obtained from peripheral blood. These receptor sequences come from a woman in her fifties or sixties who had recovered from COVID-19.

The gene calls are TRBV6-1 and TRBJ1-2; 7 bases match TRBD1. CDR1 and CDR2 (germline): MNHNS, SASEGT. CDR3 size: 16 residues. With 0 bases clipped from V and 4 bases from J, the junction kept 8 bases outside the gene matches. This chain's CDR3 is CASSEAHGQVLYGYTF. CDR3 coding DNA: TGTGCCAGCAGTGAAGCTCATGGACAGGTGCTCTATGGCTACACCTTC.

The chain carries TRBV15 and TRBJ1-4; TRBD1 is a possible D gene (5 bases). The CDR3 totals 16 residues. Per germline, CDR1 LNHNV and CDR2 YYDKDF (reference sequence). The V and J ends lost 0 bases and 2 bases respectively, with 10 bases between them. The chain's CDR3 is CATSREMWGTNEKLFF. The CDR3 nucleotides read TGTGCCACCAGCAGAGAAATGTGGGGCACTAATGAAAAACTGTTTTTT.

The rearrangement uses TRBV2 and TRBJ2-7, with 10 bases identical to TRBD1. The CDR3 contains 15 residues. Germline trimming cut 6 bases from V and 1 base from J; bases unmatched to any gene: 6. The germline CDR1 and CDR2 sequences are SNHLY and FYNNEI. CDR3 amino acids: CASSAGTGDSYEQYF. As DNA, the CDR3 is TGTGCCAGCAGCGCCGGGACAGGGGATTCCTACGAGCAGTACTTC.

The V call is TRBV14, the J call TRBJ2-6; D is undetermined. Trimming took 4 bases from V and 0 from J, leaving 4 bases between them. The CDR3 covers 14 residues. Germline lookup yields CDR1 SGHDN and CDR2 FVKESK. CDR3 coding DNA: TGTGCCAGCAGCCGGCCCTCTGGGGCCAACGTCCTGACTTTC. This gives the protein CASSRPSGANVLTF.

This clone has a single count. The gene calls are TRBV7-8 and TRBJ1-5; D call uncertain. Trimming stripped 3 bases from V and 2 bases from J, with 14 bases between. Germline V lookup: CDR1 SGHVS, CDR2 FQNEAQ. This CDR3 spans 16 amino acids. DNA for the CDR3: TGTGCCAGCAGCTTCGTGCCCAGGAGGGGCAATCAGCCCCAGCATTTT. It codes for CASSFVPRRGNQPQHF.

A few counts support this clone. The chain couples TRBV7-8 to TRBJ2-3; the D gene is possibly TRBD1 (6 bases). CDR1 and CDR2 from the germline V gene are SGHVS and FQNEAQ. This CDR3 has 16 amino acids. Trimming pared 1 base from V and 0 bases from J, leaving 11 bases between. Written as DNA, the CDR3 is TGTGCCAGCAGCTTAGTGACAGGTCACAGCACAGATACGCAGTATTTT. Translation gives CASSLVTGHSTDTQYF.

The gene calls are TRBV10-3 and TRBJ1-6; TRBD1 agrees at 7 bases. Germline V gene lookup returns CDR1 ENHRY and CDR2 SYGVKD. V trimming: 3 bases; J trimming: 9 bases; junction bases outside the gene matches: 8. The CDR3 spans 15 residues. The CDR3 is CAISDNDRVRSPLHF. The CDR3 DNA follows: TGTGCCATCAGTGATAACGACAGGGTTCGTTCACCCCTCCACTTT.

The chain combines TRBV12-3 or TRBV12-4 with TRBJ1-5; TRBD1 matches 7 bases. The CDR3 runs to 13 residues. J lost 2 bases, V lost 5 bases, and 0 bases had no gene match. CDR3 protein: CASSGQGNQPQHF. DNA for the CDR3: TGTGCCAGCAGTGGACAGGGCAATCAGCCCCAGCATTTT.

V usage is TRBV2 and J usage is TRBJ1-6, with D hard to call. CDR1 and CDR2 from the germline V gene are SNHLY and FYNNEI. The CDR3 has 15 residues. Trimming removed 1 base from V and 6 bases from J, with 10 bases in between. The CDR3 DNA follows: TGTGCCAGCAGTGAAGTGGCAGCGCCTAATTCACCCCTCCACTTT. Translation gives CASSEVAAPNSPLHF.

The genes are TRBV11-3 and TRBJ2-2; a weak D match, TRBD1 (6 bases). The CDR3 length is 15 residues. V shed 5 bases and J shed 4 bases, with 14 bases lying between them. CDR1 SGHNT and CDR2 YENEEA come from the germline V gene. The CDR3 region is CASSAGARGTGELFF. CDR3 nucleotide sequence: TGTGCCAGCAGCGCAGGGGCGCGAGGCACCGGGGAGCTGTTTTTT.

The J gene is TRBJ1-4, the V gene TRBV12-3 or TRBV12-4; D uncertain. The CDR3 covers 13 residues. V lost 2 bases and J 8 bases, leaving 9 bases between the germline ends. The CDR3 nucleotides read TGTGCCAGCAGTTTATCGCGGGTCGAAAAACTGTTTTTT. Its protein is CASSLSRVEKLFF.

J is TRBJ1-1 and V is TRBV4-1; 7 bases agree with TRBD1. The CDR3 runs 16 residues. The ends lost 4 bases at V and 2 bases at J; junction bases unmatched: 10. Germline CDR1 MGHRA, CDR2 YSYEKL. The DNA of the CDR3 is TGCGCCAGCAGCCCCCGCCTACAGGGGTACAACACTGAAGCTTTCTTT. This gives the protein CASSPRLQGYNTEAFF.

The chain is built from TRBV11-2 and TRBJ1-2; 7 bases are a match to TRBD1. The CDR3 runs 12 residues. CDR1 and CDR2 (germline): SGHAT, FQNNGV. The V gene end was trimmed by 9 bases and the J gene end by 3 bases; junction bases not matched to a gene: 4. CDR3 bases: TGTGCCAGAGGAGGGACAGACTATGGCTACACCTTC. Its protein is CARGGTDYGYTF.

The chain carries TRBV7-2 and TRBJ1-2; 7 bases fit TRBD1. This CDR3 contains 15 residues. J gave up 4 bases and V 4 bases, and 9 bases lay outside the gene matches. Germline CDR1 SGHTA, CDR2 FQGNSA. In DNA, the CDR3 is TGTGCCAGCAGCTCCCGGGACAGCGCACCCTATGGCTACACCTTC. Amino acid sequence: CASSSRDSAPYGYTF.

The chain uses TRBV5-6 and TRBJ2-7, with 7 bases identical to TRBD1. V dropped 4 bases and J dropped 4; count of bases not matched to a gene: 8. The length of the CDR3 is 14 residues. Germline loops: CDR1 SGHDT, CDR2 YYEEEE. The CDR3 sequence: CASSRSGTAYEQYF. The CDR3 DNA is TGTGCCAGCAGCCGATCCGGGACAGCTTACGAGCAGTACTTC.

The V gene is TRBV6-4, the J gene TRBJ2-1, with 9 positions matching TRBD2. This CDR3 spans 14 amino acids. V lost 2 bases and J lost 14; bases outside the gene matches: 10. Germline V gene data show CDR1 as MRHNA and CDR2 as SNTAGT. The DNA for the CDR3 is TGTGCCAGCAGTGACAAGTTGCGGGAGGGCCAGAAGTTCTTC. Translated, it gives CASSDKLREGQKFF.

V is TRBV3-1 (or the pseudogene TRBV3-2) and J is TRBJ1-4, with TRBD1 as a possible D gene (6 bases). Germline V CDR1 and CDR2: LGHDT, YNNKEL (reference sequence). V was clipped by 2 bases and J by 4 bases, with 8 bases between them. This CDR3 region has 14 residues. CDR3 DNA: TGTGCCAGCAGCCAACGGACAGTTAATGAAAAACTGTTTTTT. Translated, it gives CASSQRTVNEKLFF.

The chain has TRBV28 and TRBJ2-7; 9 bases line up with TRBD1. The germline V gene has CDR1 MDHEN and CDR2 SYDVKM. CDR3 size: 14 residues. V trimming: 7 bases; J trimming: 6 bases; junction bases outside the gene matches: 10. CDR3 loop: CASIYGDRDGEQYF. Written as DNA, the CDR3 is TGTGCCAGCATCTACGGGGACAGGGATGGCGAGCAGTACTTC.

This sequence joins TRBV9 and TRBJ2-2, with a tentative D call TRBD2 (6 bases). CDR1 is SGDLS and CDR2 is YYNGEE in the germline V gene. V was trimmed by 0 bases and J by 2 bases, leaving 11 bases between them. The CDR3 is made up of 16 amino acids. CDR3 nucleotides: TGTGCCAGCAGCGTAGTAGAGGGGACTAACACCGGGGAGCTGTTTTTT. This sequence encodes CASSVVEGTNTGELFF.

This chain's CDR3 is CASSLGDREGSPLHF. DNA of the CDR3: TGTGCCAGCAGCTTAGGGGACAGGGAGGGATCACCCCTCCACTTT. The chain links TRBV7-9 to TRBJ1-6; 9 bases agree with TRBD1. The germline V gene encodes CDR1 SEHNR and CDR2 FQNEAQ (reference sequence). V lost 1 base, J lost 10 bases, and 5 bases stayed unmatched. This CDR3 is built from 15 residues.

The rearrangement joins TRBV28 to TRBJ2-3; 8 bases are a match to TRBD2. The length of the CDR3 is 14 residues. Germline V lookup: CDR1 MDHEN, CDR2 SYDVKM. J was trimmed by 4 bases and V by 5 bases; bases with no gene match: 5. The CDR3 reads CASSTTRGADTQYF. The DNA for the CDR3 is TGTGCCAGCAGTACTACGCGGGGGGCAGATACGCAGTATTTT.

V usage is TRBV10-3 and J usage is TRBJ1-1; maybe TRBD1 (5 bases). The CDR3 runs 13 residues. Germline lookup yields CDR1 ENHRY and CDR2 SYGVKD. Trimming pared 10 bases from V and 0 bases from J, leaving 12 bases between. The CDR3 region is CATVRDLNTEAFF. The CDR3 nucleotides read TGTGCCACAGTCCGGGACTTGAACACTGAAGCTTTCTTT.

The rearrangement links TRBV5-1 to TRBJ1-2; D is unclear. From germline, CDR1 is SGHRS and CDR2 YFSETQ. V was clipped by 5 bases and J by 4 bases, with 12 bases between them. This CDR3 is built from 13 residues. CDR3 bases: TGCGCCAGCAGGCCCACTCAGGCCTATGGCTACACCTTC. Its protein product is CASRPTQAYGYTF.

The chain links TRBV28 to TRBJ1-4; 10 positions agree with TRBD1. From germline, CDR1 is MDHEN and CDR2 SYDVKM. This CDR3 is 16 amino acids long. Trimming at V came to 5 bases and at J to 1 base, leaving 4 bases not matched to a gene. Here the CDR3 reads CASSQGTGVTNEKLFF. In DNA, the CDR3 is TGTGCCAGCAGTCAGGGGACAGGGGTAACTAATGAAAAACTGTTTTTT.

V usage is TRBV5-1 and J usage is TRBJ1-1; D is uncertain. Germline CDR1 SGHRS, CDR2 YFSETQ. The CDR3 has 13 amino acids. V was trimmed by 3 bases and J by 1 base, leaving 7 bases between them. The CDR3 region is CASSWETNTEAFF. CDR3 in DNA: TGCGCCAGCAGCTGGGAGACGAACACTGAAGCTTTCTTT.

This chain's CDR3 is CASSSGQTGNTIYF. The CDR3 DNA reads TGTGCCAGCAGCTCCGGACAGACTGGAAACACCATATATTTT. This chain links TRBV28 with TRBJ1-3, with D possibly TRBD1 on 6 matching bases. The germline CDR1 and CDR2 sequences are MDHEN and SYDVKM. This CDR3 is 14 amino acids long. V lost 6 bases and J 2 bases, leaving 11 bases between the germline ends. The full variable domain, completed using reference TRBV28 and TRBJ1-3, is DVKVTQSSRYLVKRTGEKVFLECVQDMDHENMFWYRQDPGLGLRLIYFSYDVKMKEKGDIPEGYSVSREKKERFSLILESASTNQTSMYLCASSSGQTGNTIYFGEGSWLTVV.

CDR3 region: CACVHLGVGGYTF. CDR3 nucleotides: TGTGCCTGCGTCCACCTAGGGGTGGGGGGCTACACCTTC. The J gene is TRBJ1-2, the V gene TRBV30; perhaps TRBD1 as D (5 bases). There are 13 residues in the CDR3. Trimming shortened V by 6 bases and J by 8 bases, and 19 bases separated the two germline ends. Germline CDR1 GTSNPN, CDR2 SVGIG (reference sequence).

This clone came up once. V and J are TRBV5-6 and TRBJ1-3; 8 nucleotides align to TRBD1. Germline CDR1 SGHDT, CDR2 YYEEEE. This CDR3 has 16 residues. J was trimmed by 2 bases and V by 4 bases; bases with no gene match: 8. The CDR3 spells CASSGNTGGAGNTIYF. In nucleotides, the CDR3 is TGTGCCAGCAGCGGTAACACAGGGGGAGCTGGAAACACCATATATTTT.

This chain uses TRBV30 with TRBJ1-5, with D perhaps TRBD1 (5 bases). The V gene's germline CDR1 is GTSNPN and CDR2 SVGIG (reference sequence). The CDR3 spans 13 residues. Trimming left V 4 bases short and J 3 bases short, with 10 bases between. CDR3 in amino acids: CAWNVGDNQPQHF. The CDR3, as DNA: TGTGCCTGGAACGTAGGGGACAATCAGCCCCAGCATTTT.

The J gene is TRBJ1-2, the V gene TRBV10-3; 7 bases are shared with TRBD1. The V and J ends lost 3 bases and 2 bases, in that order; junction bases with no gene match: 3. The germline V gene encodes CDR1 ENHRY and CDR2 SYGVKD. The CDR3 totals 14 residues. CDR3 in amino acids: CAISDPGGNYGYTF. The CDR3 region has the DNA TGTGCCATCAGTGACCCAGGGGGGAACTATGGCTACACCTTC.

The gene calls are TRBV3-1 (or the pseudogene TRBV3-2) and TRBJ2-6; 8 bases line up with TRBD2. This CDR3 is 16 amino acids long. CDR1 is LGHDT, CDR2 YNNKEL, per germline (reference sequence). V lost 3 bases to trimming and J lost 2 bases; unmatched junction nucleotides: 3. This CDR3 reads CASSQAGRAGANVLTF. In DNA form, the CDR3 reads TGTGCCAGCAGCCAGGCCGGGAGGGCTGGGGCCAACGTCCTGACTTTC.

The chain employs TRBV19 and TRBJ2-1; 9 bases fit TRBD2. V gave up 5 bases and J gave up 4 bases; unmatched junction bases: 9. Germline CDR1 and CDR2: LNHDA and SQIVND (reference sequence). CDR3 size: 16 residues. The CDR3 DNA reads TGTGCCAGTAGTTCGTTAGCGGGGGTTGAATACAATGAGCAGTTCTTC. Its protein is CASSSLAGVEYNEQFF.